The rows below give T cell receptor beta chains drawn from one sample of a study of cytomegalovirus exposure and HLA in healthy donors. TCRdb's table, derived via immunoSEQ multiplex PCR, lists solely in-frame clones and lacks some. There are 52,000 or so clones in the sample; about 88% occur only once, and 15% lies in the top ten. The source material was PBMCs. The receptors were gathered from a woman under 30 in good health and CMV-seronegative. Each CDR3 is given with its conserved first and last residue. Each record gives: clone size, V gene, J gene, CDR3 protein. Part of the rows lack a size; the others show once, few, many or a class for expanded clones.

abundance: -; v_gene: TRBV18; j_gene: TRBJ1-2; CDR3aa: CASSPKQGANYGYTF
abundance: once; v_gene: TRBV2; j_gene: TRBJ2-1; CDR3aa: CASSDLDYLLFF
abundance: -; v_gene: TRBV19; j_gene: TRBJ2-3; CDR3aa: CASSIWSQREDTQYF
abundance: -; v_gene: TRBV2; j_gene: TRBJ1-5; CDR3aa: CASRYDGGGGQPQHF
abundance: -; v_gene: TRBV10-3; j_gene: TRBJ2-1; CDR3aa: CAIREIDGSSYNEQFF
abundance: -; v_gene: TRBV23-1; j_gene: TRBJ2-7; CDR3aa: CASSQLPGGYQREQYF
abundance: once; v_gene: TRBV6-5; j_gene: TRBJ1-2; CDR3aa: CASSSTTGANYGYTF
abundance: few; v_gene: TRBV7-2; j_gene: TRBJ2-7; CDR3aa: CASSLGGGRAVDEQYF
abundance: -; v_gene: TRBV28; j_gene: TRBJ1-1; CDR3aa: CASSFVGLTEAFF
abundance: -; v_gene: TRBV13; j_gene: TRBJ1-2; CDR3aa: CASSSGTGIVLGYTF
abundance: -; v_gene: TRBV28; j_gene: TRBJ2-7; CDR3aa: CASSARLSSYEQYF
abundance: once; v_gene: TRBV11-2; j_gene: TRBJ1-1; CDR3aa: CASSLWAGQAGTEAFF
abundance: few; v_gene: TRBV18; j_gene: TRBJ2-3; CDR3aa: CASSPPRLAGDTDTQYF
abundance: -; v_gene: TRBV28; j_gene: TRBJ2-6; CDR3aa: CASSPTRLRSGANVLTF
abundance: -; v_gene: TRBV23-1; j_gene: TRBJ2-7; CDR3aa: CASSQSASSYEQYF
abundance: -; v_gene: TRBV27; j_gene: TRBJ2-1; CDR3aa: CASSYVGGGGDNEQFF
abundance: few; v_gene: TRBV10-3; j_gene: TRBJ1-2; CDR3aa: CAISESAYGYTF
abundance: -; v_gene: TRBV29-1; j_gene: TRBJ1-1; CDR3aa: CSVSRGNTEAFF
abundance: -; v_gene: TRBV19; j_gene: TRBJ2-7; CDR3aa: CASSTTTGAYEQYF
abundance: few; v_gene: TRBV18; j_gene: TRBJ2-5; CDR3aa: CASSPNQGLQETQYF
abundance: -; v_gene: TRBV2; j_gene: TRBJ2-7; CDR3aa: CASSEAGLPLGEQYF
abundance: -; v_gene: TRBV7-9; j_gene: TRBJ2-3; CDR3aa: CAVASGGTDTQYF
abundance: -; v_gene: TRBV27; j_gene: TRBJ2-1; CDR3aa: CASSLRGGSYNEQFF
abundance: -; v_gene: TRBV7-9; j_gene: TRBJ2-2; CDR3aa: CASSLAPGGAGELFF
abundance: -; v_gene: TRBV6-1; j_gene: TRBJ1-3; CDR3aa: CASSAQGVAGNTIYF
abundance: -; v_gene: TRBV16; j_gene: TRBJ2-1; CDR3aa: CASSLRQGANEQFF
abundance: -; v_gene: TRBV7-8; j_gene: TRBJ1-6; CDR3aa: CASSLAGRGLGNSPLHF
abundance: -; v_gene: TRBV6-6; j_gene: TRBJ2-3; CDR3aa: CASRPRTTVTDTQYF
abundance: -; v_gene: TRBV5-3; j_gene: TRBJ2-5; CDR3aa: CARSLTSGAQETQYF
abundance: -; v_gene: TRBV28; j_gene: TRBJ1-5; CDR3aa: CASRRQDVRVGPQHF
abundance: -; v_gene: TRBV30; j_gene: TRBJ1-1; CDR3aa: CAWSVHRDTEAFF
abundance: -; v_gene: TRBV27; j_gene: TRBJ1-4; CDR3aa: CASSSLGQGTYEKLFF
abundance: -; v_gene: TRBV5-6; j_gene: TRBJ2-3; CDR3aa: CASSLRLGAADTQYF
abundance: -; v_gene: TRBV11-2; j_gene: TRBJ2-7; CDR3aa: CASSFSPSGDYEQYF
abundance: -; v_gene: TRBV12-5; j_gene: TRBJ1-2; CDR3aa: CASGFIPGVLYGYTF
abundance: -; v_gene: TRBV28; j_gene: TRBJ2-1; CDR3aa: CASSEGLARRHEQFF
abundance: -; v_gene: TRBV5-1; j_gene: TRBJ1-2; CDR3aa: CASTPAGPSYGYTF
abundance: few; v_gene: TRBV18; j_gene: TRBJ2-3; CDR3aa: CASSVNGPGTDTQYF
abundance: -; v_gene: TRBV9; j_gene: TRBJ2-6; CDR3aa: CASSVDLQPTRLGANVLTF
abundance: -; v_gene: TRBV5-1; j_gene: TRBJ1-3; CDR3aa: CASSSQGTGNTIYF
abundance: -; v_gene: TRBV7-6; j_gene: TRBJ2-1; CDR3aa: CASSLGDSSYNEQFF
abundance: -; v_gene: TRBV5-1; j_gene: TRBJ1-1; CDR3aa: CASSPRGEGAFF
abundance: -; v_gene: TRBV4-2; j_gene: TRBJ2-3; CDR3aa: CASSRRLARTDTQYF